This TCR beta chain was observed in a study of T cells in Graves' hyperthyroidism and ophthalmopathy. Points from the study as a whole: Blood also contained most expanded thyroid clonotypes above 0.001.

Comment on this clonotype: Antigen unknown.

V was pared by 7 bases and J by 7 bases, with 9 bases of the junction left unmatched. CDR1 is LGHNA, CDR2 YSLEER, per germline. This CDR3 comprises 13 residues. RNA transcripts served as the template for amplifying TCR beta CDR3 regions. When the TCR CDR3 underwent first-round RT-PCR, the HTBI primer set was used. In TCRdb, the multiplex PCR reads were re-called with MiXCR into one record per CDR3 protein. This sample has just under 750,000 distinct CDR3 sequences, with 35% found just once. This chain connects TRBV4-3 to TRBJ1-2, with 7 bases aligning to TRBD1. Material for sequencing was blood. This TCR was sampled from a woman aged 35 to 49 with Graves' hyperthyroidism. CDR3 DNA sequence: TGCGCCAGCAACCGACAGGGTGAAAGTGGCTACACCTTC. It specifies CASNRQGESGYTF.